This T cell receptor (beta chain) was sequenced in a study of blood T cell repertoires in COVID-19. Study overall: Donors in the United States, Italy and Spain gave samples during acute or convalescent COVID-19.

Per the study methods: Amplification of reference gene primers was used by the study to estimate nucleated cell counts. TCRdb keeps only in-frame clones here, not all; method: immunoSEQ multiplex PCR. V, J and clone size derive from that table, while D and trimming were established from the DNA sequence. The data show almost 500,000 clones, approximately 86% seen once. The study assigned cohorts using participant-reported clinical history. Recovery meant two consecutive negative NP/OP PCR tests, professional clearance, or resolved symptoms. The CDR3 has 14 amino acids. In germline, CDR1 is SGHTS, CDR2 YDEGEE. The ends lost 5 bases at V and 3 bases at J; junction bases unmatched: 5.

The specimen was PBMCs or T cells enriched from blood (not recorded which). This sequence was found in a woman aged 60-75 years who had recovered from COVID-19. The chain combines TRBV5-8 with TRBJ2-1; 7 positions match TRBD1. CDR3 region: CASRAGTDYNEQFF. CDR3 nucleotide sequence: TGTGCCAGCAGAGCCGGGACAGACTACAATGAGCAGTTCTTC.